This T cell receptor (beta chain) stems from a study of blood T cells in healthy people across ages. Broader study findings: The percentage of naive T cells correlated strongly with TCR beta diversity.

A note on this clonotype: Its specificity is unknown.

With each sample, at least 6 micrograms of total RNA were extracted. A J-beta primer mix and a sample-barcoded 5' primer were used in a second PCR of roughly 7 to 12 cycles. At least 3 million CDR3-containing paired-end reads were obtained per sample. A single record per CDR3 protein comes from TCRdb applying MiXCR to the 5' RACE reads. The data show hundreds of thousands of distinct CDR3 sequences, roughly 64% seen once. V lost 5 bases to trimming and J lost 2 bases; unmatched junction nucleotides: 6. This CDR3 contains 15 residues. Per germline, CDR1 SGHTA and CDR2 FQGNSA. The sequence came from a man aged 25 to 40 in good health. The chain combines TRBV7-2 with TRBJ2-5, with 9 bases lining up with TRBD2. Sequencing used blood. This chain's CDR3 is CASSISGGGQETQYF. The CDR3 DNA reads TGTGCCAGCAGCATTAGCGGGGGAGGTCAAGAGACCCAGTACTTC.